This passage covers 7 T cell receptor beta chains from one sample sequenced in a study of T cell responses to AZD1222 COVID-19 vaccine. Profiling relied on immunoSEQ multiplex PCR, and the TCRdb table lists in-frame clones only, not all of them. The profile shows around 110,000 clones, about 90% of them singletons. The sample here was peripheral blood, taken 28 days after the second AZD1222 dose. The source is an adult who received the AZD1222 COVID-19 vaccine.

V and J are TRBV28 and TRBJ1-4; 11 bases are shared with TRBD1. The CDR3 sequence is 15 residues long. Germline-derived CDR1 and CDR2 are MDHEN and SYDVKM. V lost 6 bases, J lost 5 bases, and 5 bases stayed unmatched. This chain's CDR3 is CASRTGDRGNEKLFF. As DNA, the CDR3 is TGTGCCAGCAGGACCGGGGACAGGGGGAATGAAAAACTGTTTTTT.

The V call is TRBV18, the J call TRBJ2-3; D gene uncertain. CDR1 and CDR2 (germline): KGHSH, LQKENI. The V gene lost 3 bases and the J gene lost 5 bases, with 9 bases spanning the gap. The CDR3 length is 13 residues. The CDR3 sequence is CASSPRSEDTQYF. In nucleotides, the CDR3 is TGTGCCAGCTCACCTCGCTCGGAAGATACGCAGTATTTT.

J is TRBJ2-1 and V is TRBV30; weak D call: TRBD2 (6 bases). Trimming removed 7 bases at V and 9 bases at J, with 25 bases between. The CDR3 contains 15 residues. CDR1 is GTSNPN, CDR2 SVGIG, per germline (reference sequence). CDR3 nucleotide sequence: TGTGCCTTGACCACCGACGGAAGCCTCGGGGGTGAGCAGTTCTTC. As protein: CALTTDGSLGGEQFF.

In the case of this clone: The same CDR3 is also encoded by other DNA sequences in this sample. The chain employs TRBV7-8 and TRBJ2-3; no reliable D call. CDR3 length equals 12 residues. Per germline, CDR1 SGHVS and CDR2 FQNEAQ. With 5 bases removed from V and 2 bases from J, the gap between germline ends came to 5 bases. The CDR3: CASSPYTDTQYF. CDR3 DNA sequence: TGTGCCAGCAGCCCATACACAGATACGCAGTATTTT.

DNA of the CDR3: TGTGCCAGCAGTTCGGTGGGCACTAACTATGGCTACACCTTC. Protein product: CASSSVGTNYGYTF. This chain uses TRBV27 with TRBJ1-2, with D uncertain. The germline CDR1 and CDR2 sequences are MNHEY and SMNVEV (reference sequence). The V and J ends lost 4 bases and 0 bases respectively, with 9 bases between them. The CDR3 has 14 residues.

The rearrangement uses TRBV27 and TRBJ1-2, with a possible D match to TRBD1 (6 bases). This CDR3 is built from 13 residues. The germline V gene has CDR1 MNHEY and CDR2 SMNVEV (reference sequence). The V gene lost 5 bases and the J gene lost 4 bases, with 11 bases spanning the gap. For the CDR3, the DNA is TGTGCCAGCAGTCGCACAGGGACCTATGGCTACACCTTC. The encoded protein is CASSRTGTYGYTF.

The chain uses TRBV21-1 and TRBJ2-6. TRBV21-1 corresponds to a pseudogene. The CDR3 spans 17 residues. The CDR3: CASLKAVTNSGANVLTF. CDR3 bases: TGTGCCAGCCTAAAAGCAGTAACCAACTCTGGGGCCAACGTCCTGACTTTC.